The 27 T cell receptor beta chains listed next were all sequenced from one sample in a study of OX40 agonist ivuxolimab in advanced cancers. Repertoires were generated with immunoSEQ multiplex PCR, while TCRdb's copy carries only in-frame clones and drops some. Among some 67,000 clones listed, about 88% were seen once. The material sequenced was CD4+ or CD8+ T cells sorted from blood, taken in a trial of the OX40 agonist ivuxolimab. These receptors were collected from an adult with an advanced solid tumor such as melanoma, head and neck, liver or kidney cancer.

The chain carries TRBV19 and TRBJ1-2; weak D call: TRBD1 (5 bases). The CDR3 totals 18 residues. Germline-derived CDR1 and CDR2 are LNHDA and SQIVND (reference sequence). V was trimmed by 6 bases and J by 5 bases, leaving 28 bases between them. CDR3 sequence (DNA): TGTGCCAGTAGCGATGGGGACGCCATATATAGGACCCATTATGGCTACACCTTC. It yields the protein CASSDGDAIYRTHYGYTF.

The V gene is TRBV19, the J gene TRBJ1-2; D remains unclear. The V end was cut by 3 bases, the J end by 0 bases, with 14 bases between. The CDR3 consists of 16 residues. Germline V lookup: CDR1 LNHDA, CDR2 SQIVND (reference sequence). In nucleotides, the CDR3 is TGTGCCAGTAGTATTAGCGGCGCTCCGGCTAACTATGGCTACACCTTC. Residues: CASSISGAPANYGYTF.

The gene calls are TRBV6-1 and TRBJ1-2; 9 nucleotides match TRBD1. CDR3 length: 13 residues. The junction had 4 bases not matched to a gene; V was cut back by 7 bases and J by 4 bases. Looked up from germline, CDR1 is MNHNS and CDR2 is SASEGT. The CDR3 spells CASILTGGYGYTF. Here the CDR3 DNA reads TGTGCCAGCATTTTGACAGGGGGCTATGGCTACACCTTC.

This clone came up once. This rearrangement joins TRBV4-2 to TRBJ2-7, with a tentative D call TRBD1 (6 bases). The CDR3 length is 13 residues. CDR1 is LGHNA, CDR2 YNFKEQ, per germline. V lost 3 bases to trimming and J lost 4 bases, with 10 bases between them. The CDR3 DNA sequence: TGTGCCAGCAGCCACTTACAGGGATACGAGCAGTACTTC. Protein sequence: CASSHLQGYEQYF.

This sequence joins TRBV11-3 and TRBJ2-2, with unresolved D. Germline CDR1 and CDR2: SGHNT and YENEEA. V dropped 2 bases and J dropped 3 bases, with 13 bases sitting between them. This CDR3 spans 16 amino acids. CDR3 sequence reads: CASSLLSGHDTGELFF. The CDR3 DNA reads TGTGCCAGCAGCTTACTGAGTGGGCACGACACCGGGGAGCTGTTTTTT.

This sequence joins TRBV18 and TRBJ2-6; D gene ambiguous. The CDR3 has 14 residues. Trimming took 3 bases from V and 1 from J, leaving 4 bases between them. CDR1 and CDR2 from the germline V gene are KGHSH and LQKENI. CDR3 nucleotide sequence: TGTGCCAGCTCACCGATTTCTGGGGCCAACGTCCTGACTTTC. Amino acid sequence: CASSPISGANVLTF.

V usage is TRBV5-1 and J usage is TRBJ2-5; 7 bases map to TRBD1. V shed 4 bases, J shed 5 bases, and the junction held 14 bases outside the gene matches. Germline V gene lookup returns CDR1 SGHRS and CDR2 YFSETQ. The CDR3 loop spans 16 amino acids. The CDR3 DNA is TGCGCCAGCAGCAACAGGGGTCCTGGAGAGGGGGAGACCCAGTACTTC. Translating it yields CASSNRGPGEGETQYF.

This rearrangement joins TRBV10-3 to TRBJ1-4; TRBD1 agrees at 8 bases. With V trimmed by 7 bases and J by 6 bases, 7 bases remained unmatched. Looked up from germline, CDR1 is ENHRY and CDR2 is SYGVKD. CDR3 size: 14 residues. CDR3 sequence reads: CAIKGQGADEKLFF. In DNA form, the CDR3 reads TGTGCCATCAAGGGGCAGGGGGCGGATGAAAAACTGTTTTTT.

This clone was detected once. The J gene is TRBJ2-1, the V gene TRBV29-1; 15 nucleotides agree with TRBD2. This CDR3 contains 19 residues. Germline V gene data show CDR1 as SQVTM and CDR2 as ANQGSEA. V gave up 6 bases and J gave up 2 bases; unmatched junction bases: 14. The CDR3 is CSVPTGTSGRIVPYNEQFF. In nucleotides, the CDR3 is TGCAGCGTCCCCACCGGGACTAGCGGGAGGATCGTGCCCTACAATGAGCAGTTCTTC.

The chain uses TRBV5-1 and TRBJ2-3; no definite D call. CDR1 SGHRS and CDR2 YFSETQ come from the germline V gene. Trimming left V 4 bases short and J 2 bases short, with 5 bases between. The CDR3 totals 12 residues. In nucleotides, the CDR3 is TGCGCCAGCAGCGAGCTCACAGATACGCAGTATTTT. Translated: CASSELTDTQYF. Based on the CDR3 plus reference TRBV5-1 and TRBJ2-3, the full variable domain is KAGVTQTPRYLIKTRGQQVTLSCSPISGHRSVSWYQQTPGQGLQFLFEYFSETQRNKGNFPGRFSGRQFSNSRSEMNVSTLELGDSALYLCASSELTDTQYFGPGTRLTVL.

The CDR3 is CASSLAGTTEQFF. The CDR3 region has the DNA TGCGCCAGCAGCTTGGCCGGGACAACTGAGCAGTTCTTC. The rearrangement uses TRBV5-1 and TRBJ2-1, with D tentatively TRBD1 (6 bases). Germline CDR1 is SGHRS and CDR2 is YFSETQ. V dropped 0 bases and J dropped 9 bases, with 10 bases sitting between them. The CDR3 has 13 amino acids.

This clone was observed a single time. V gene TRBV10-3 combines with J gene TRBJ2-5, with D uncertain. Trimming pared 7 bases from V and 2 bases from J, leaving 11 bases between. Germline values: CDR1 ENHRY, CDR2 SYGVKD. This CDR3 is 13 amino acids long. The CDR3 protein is CAITAGIQETQYF. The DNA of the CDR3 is TGTGCCATCACCGCAGGAATACAAGAGACCCAGTACTTC.

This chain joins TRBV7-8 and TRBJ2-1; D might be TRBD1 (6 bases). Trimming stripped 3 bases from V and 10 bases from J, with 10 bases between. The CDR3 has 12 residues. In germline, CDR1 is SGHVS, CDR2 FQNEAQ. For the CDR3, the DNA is TGTGCCAGCAGCTTTTGGACAGCGGAGCAGTTCTTC. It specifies CASSFWTAEQFF.

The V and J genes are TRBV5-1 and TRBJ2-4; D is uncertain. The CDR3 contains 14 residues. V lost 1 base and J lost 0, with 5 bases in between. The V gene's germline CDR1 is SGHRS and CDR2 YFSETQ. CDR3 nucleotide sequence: TGCGCCAGCAGCTTGACAGTAGCCAAAAACATTCAGTACTTC. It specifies CASSLTVAKNIQYF. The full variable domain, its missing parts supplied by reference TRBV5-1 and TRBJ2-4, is KAGVTQTPRYLIKTRGQQVTLSCSPISGHRSVSWYQQTPGQGLQFLFEYFSETQRNKGNFPGRFSGRQFSNSRSEMNVSTLELGDSALYLCASSLTVAKNIQYFGAGTRLSVL.

CDR3 nucleotide sequence: TGTGCCAGCTCACCACGAGGGACAGCCTCCACAGATACGCAGTATTTT. It codes for CASSPRGTASTDTQYF. The J gene is TRBJ2-3, the V gene TRBV18, with 7 bases matching TRBD1. Germline CDR1 and CDR2: KGHSH and LQKENI. The CDR3 has 16 amino acids. With V trimmed by 1 base and J by 2 bases, 6 bases remained unmatched.

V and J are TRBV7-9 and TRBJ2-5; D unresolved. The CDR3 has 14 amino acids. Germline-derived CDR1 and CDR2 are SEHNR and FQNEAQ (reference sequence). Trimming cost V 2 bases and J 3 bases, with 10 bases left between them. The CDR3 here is CASSLYHREETQYF. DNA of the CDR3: TGTGCCAGCAGCTTATATCACAGAGAAGAGACCCAGTACTTC.

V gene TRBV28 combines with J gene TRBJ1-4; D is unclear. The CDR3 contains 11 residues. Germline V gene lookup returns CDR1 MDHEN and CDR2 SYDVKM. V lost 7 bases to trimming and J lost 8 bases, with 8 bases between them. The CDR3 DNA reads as TGTGCCAGCATAAGCGAGGAAAAACTGTTTTTT. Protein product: CASISEEKLFF.

The chain's CDR3 is CATRTGTGGQETQYF. CDR3 bases: TGTGCCACTCGAACCGGGACAGGGGGACAAGAGACCCAGTACTTC. The rearrangement links TRBV10-3 to TRBJ2-5, with 11 positions matching TRBD1. The length of the CDR3 is 15 residues. CDR1 is ENHRY, CDR2 SYGVKD, per germline. J gave up 2 bases and V 10 bases, and 9 bases lay outside the gene matches.

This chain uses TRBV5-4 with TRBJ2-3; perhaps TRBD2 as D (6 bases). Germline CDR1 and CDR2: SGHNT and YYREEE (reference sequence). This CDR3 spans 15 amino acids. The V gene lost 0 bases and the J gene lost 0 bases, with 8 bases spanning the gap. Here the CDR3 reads CASSLVAVSTDTQYF. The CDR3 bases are TGTGCCAGCAGCTTGGTAGCGGTTAGCACAGATACGCAGTATTTT. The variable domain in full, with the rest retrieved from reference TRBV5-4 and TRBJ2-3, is ETGVTQSPTHLIKTRGQQVTLRCSSQSGHNTVSWYQQALGQGPQFIFQYYREEENGRGNFPPRFSGLQFPNYSSELNVNALELDDSALYLCASSLVAVSTDTQYFGPGTRLTVL.

The CDR3 sequence is CAIRGTSGVYEQYF. Written as DNA, the CDR3 is TGTGCCATCAGGGGAACTAGCGGAGTATACGAGCAGTACTTC. The rearrangement joins TRBV10-3 to TRBJ2-7, with 8 bases matching TRBD2. Germline loops: CDR1 ENHRY, CDR2 SYGVKD. The CDR3 totals 14 residues. The V gene end was trimmed by 6 bases and the J gene end by 4 bases; junction bases not matched to a gene: 8.

In nucleotides, the CDR3 is TGTGCCAGCAGTGAAGGGGGCAGGAACACTGAAGCTTTCTTT. This sequence encodes CASSEGGRNTEAFF. The chain recombines TRBV6-1 with TRBJ1-1, with D perhaps TRBD1 (5 bases). The CDR3 loop spans 14 amino acids. With 1 base removed from V and 1 base from J, the gap between germline ends came to 7 bases. Germline V gene data show CDR1 as MNHNS and CDR2 as SASEGT.

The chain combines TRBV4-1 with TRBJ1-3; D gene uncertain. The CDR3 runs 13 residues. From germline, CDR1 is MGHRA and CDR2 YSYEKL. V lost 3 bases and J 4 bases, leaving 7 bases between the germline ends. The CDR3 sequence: CASSQSDGNTIYF. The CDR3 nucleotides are TGCGCCAGCAGCCAGTCGGACGGAAACACCATATATTTT.

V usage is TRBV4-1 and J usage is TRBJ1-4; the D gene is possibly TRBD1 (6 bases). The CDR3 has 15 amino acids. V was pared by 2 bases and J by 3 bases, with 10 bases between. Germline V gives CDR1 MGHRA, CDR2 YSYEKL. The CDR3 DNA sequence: TGCGCCAGCAGCCAACAACAGGGTGCTAATGAAAAACTGTTTTTT. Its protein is CASSQQQGANEKLFF.

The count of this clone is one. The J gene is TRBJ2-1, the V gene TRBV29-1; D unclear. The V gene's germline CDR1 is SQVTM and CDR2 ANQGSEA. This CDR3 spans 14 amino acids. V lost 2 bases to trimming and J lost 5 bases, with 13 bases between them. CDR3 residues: CSVETPVPNNEQFF. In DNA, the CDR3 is TGCAGCGTTGAAACCCCGGTACCGAACAATGAGCAGTTCTTC.

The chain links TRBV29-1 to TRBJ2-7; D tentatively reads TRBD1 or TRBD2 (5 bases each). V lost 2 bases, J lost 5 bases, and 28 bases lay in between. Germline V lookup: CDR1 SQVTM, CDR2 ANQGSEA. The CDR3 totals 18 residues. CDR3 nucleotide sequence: TGCAGCGTTGAAAATGGGGACGGAACCATTTCTACTTGGGACGAGCAGTACTTC. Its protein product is CSVENGDGTISTWDEQYF.

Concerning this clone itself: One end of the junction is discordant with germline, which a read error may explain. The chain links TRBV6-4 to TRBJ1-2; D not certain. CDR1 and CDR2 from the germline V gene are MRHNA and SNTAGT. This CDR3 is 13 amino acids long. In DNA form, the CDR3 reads TGTACCAGGCCCACACCCTCCGGCTATGGCTACACCTTC. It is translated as CTRPTPSGYGYTF.

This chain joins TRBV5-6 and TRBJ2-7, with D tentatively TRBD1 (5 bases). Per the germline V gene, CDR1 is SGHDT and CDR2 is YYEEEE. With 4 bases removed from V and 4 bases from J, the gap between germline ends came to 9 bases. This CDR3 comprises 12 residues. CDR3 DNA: TGTGCCAGCAGCCAGACAGATTACGAGCAGTACTTC. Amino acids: CASSQTDYEQYF.